This T cell receptor beta chain was recovered during a study of blood T cell repertoires in COVID-19. Libraries were prepared by immunoSEQ multiplex PCR; TCRdb keeps only in-frame clonotypes and omits some of them. This table has over 150,000 clones, over 90% appearing once. This receptor was obtained from a man aged 45 to 65 with acute or convalescent COVID-19. The sample comprised peripheral blood.

The CDR3 DNA follows: TGCGCCAGCAGCCCGGGACAGGGTGGTAATGAAAAACTGTTTTTT. It is translated as CASSPGQGGNEKLFF. The rearrangement uses TRBV5-1 and TRBJ1-4, with 9 nucleotides matching TRBD1. This CDR3 has 15 residues. J was trimmed by 4 bases and V by 4 bases; bases with no gene match: 5. The germline V gene encodes CDR1 SGHRS and CDR2 YFSETQ.